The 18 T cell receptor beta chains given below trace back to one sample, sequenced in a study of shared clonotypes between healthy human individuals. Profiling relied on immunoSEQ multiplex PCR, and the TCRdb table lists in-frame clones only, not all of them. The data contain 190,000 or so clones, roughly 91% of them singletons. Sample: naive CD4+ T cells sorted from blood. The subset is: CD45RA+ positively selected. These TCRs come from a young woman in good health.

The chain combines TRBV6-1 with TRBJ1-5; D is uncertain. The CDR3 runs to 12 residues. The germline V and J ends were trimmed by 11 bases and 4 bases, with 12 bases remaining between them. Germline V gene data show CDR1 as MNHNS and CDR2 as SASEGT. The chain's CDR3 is CALGRENQPQHF. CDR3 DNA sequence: TGTGCCCTTGGACGGGAGAATCAGCCCCAGCATTTT.

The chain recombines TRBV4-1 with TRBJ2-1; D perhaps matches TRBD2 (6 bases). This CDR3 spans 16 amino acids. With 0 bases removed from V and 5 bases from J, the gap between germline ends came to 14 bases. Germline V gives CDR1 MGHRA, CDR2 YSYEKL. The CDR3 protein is CASSQEGAWGDNEQFF. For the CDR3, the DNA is TGCGCCAGCAGCCAAGAGGGAGCTTGGGGGGACAATGAGCAGTTCTTC.

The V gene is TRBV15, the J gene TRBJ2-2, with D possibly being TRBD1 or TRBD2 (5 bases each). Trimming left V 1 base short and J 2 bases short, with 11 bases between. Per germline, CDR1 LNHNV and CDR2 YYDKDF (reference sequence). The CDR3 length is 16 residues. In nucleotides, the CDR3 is TGTGCCACCAGCAGAGTGGGGGAGCTTAACACCGGGGAGCTGTTTTTT. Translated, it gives CATSRVGELNTGELFF.

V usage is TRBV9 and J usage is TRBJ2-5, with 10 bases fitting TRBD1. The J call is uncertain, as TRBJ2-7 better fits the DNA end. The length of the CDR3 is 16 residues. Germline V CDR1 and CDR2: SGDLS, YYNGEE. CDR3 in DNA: TGTGCCAGCAGCCTCTCCGAGGACAGGGGGGTATACGAGCAGTACTTC. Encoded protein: CASSLSEDRGVYEQYF.

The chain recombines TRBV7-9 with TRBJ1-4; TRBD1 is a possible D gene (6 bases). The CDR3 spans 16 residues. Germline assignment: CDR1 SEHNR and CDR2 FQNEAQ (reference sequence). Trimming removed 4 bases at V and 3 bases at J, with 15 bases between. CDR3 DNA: TGTGCCAGCAGCTCGTACCAGGGGATGGCTAATGAAAAACTGTTTTTT. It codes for CASSSYQGMANEKLFF.

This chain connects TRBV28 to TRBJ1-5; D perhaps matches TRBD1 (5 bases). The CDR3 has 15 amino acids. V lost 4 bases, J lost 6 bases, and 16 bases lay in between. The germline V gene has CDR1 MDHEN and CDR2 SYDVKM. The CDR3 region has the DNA TGTGCCAGCAGTTCCCCGGGACGGGGCGGTCAGCCCCAGCATTTT. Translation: CASSSPGRGGQPQHF.

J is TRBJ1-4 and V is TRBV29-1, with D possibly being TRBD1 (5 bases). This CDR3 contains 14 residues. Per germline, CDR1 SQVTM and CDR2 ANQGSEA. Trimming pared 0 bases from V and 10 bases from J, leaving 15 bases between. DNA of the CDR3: TGCAGCGTTGAAGAGGAAAGTGTCCAGGGAAAACTGTTTTTT. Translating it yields CSVEEESVQGKLFF.

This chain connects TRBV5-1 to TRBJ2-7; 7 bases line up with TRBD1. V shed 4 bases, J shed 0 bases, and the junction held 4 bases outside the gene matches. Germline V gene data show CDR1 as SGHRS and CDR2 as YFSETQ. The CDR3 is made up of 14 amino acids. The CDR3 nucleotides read TGCGCCAGCAGCCTGACAGGGCGCTCCTACGAGCAGTACTTC. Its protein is CASSLTGRSYEQYF. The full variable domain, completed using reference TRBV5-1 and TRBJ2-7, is KAGVTQTPRYLIKTRGQQVTLSCSPISGHRSVSWYQQTPGQGLQFLFEYFSETQRNKGNFPGRFSGRQFSNSRSEMNVSTLELGDSALYLCASSLTGRSYEQYFGPGTRLTVT.

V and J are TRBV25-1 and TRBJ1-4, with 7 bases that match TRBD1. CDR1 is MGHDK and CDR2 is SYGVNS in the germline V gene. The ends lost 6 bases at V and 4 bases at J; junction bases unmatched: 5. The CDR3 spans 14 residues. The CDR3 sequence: CASREGQINEKLFF. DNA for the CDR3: TGTGCCAGCAGGGAGGGACAGATTAATGAAAAACTGTTTTTT.

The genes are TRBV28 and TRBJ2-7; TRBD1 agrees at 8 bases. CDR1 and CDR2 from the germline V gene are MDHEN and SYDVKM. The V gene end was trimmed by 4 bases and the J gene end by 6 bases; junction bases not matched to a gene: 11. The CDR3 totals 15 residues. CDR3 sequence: CASSSGGEGPSEQYF. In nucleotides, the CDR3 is TGTGCCAGCAGTTCAGGGGGCGAGGGACCGAGCGAGCAGTACTTC.

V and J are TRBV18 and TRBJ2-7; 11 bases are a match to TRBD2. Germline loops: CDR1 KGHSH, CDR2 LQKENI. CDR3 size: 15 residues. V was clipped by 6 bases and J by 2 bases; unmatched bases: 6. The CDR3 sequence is CASSHPTSGTYEQYF. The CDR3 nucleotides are TGTGCCAGCTCCCACCCGACTAGCGGGACCTACGAGCAGTACTTC.

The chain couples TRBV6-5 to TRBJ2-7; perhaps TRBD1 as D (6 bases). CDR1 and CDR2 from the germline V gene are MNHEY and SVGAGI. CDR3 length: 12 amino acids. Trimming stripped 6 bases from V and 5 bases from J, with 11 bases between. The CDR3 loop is CASSNPGDEQYF. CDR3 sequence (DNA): TGTGCCAGCAGCAACCCAGGGGACGAGCAGTACTTC.

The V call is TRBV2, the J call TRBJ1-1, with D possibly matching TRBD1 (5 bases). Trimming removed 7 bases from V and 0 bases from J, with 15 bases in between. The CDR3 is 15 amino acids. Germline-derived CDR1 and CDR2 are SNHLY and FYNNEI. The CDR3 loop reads CASMGTRTLNTEAFF. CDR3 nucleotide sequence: TGTGCCAGCATGGGTACGAGGACATTGAACACTGAAGCTTTCTTT.

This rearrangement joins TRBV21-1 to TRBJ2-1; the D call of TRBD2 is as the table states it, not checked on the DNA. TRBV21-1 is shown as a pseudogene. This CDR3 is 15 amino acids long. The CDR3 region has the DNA TGTGCCAGCACCGCGAGTCGGACTAGCTCCAATGAGCAGTTCTTC. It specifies CASTASRTSSNEQFF.

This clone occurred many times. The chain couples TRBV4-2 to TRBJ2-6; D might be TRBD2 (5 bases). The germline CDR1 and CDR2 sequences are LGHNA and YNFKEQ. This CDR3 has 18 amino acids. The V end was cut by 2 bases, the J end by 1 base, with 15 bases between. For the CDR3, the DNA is TGTGCCAGCAGCCAAAACAGTCACGGGGAATCTGGGGCCAACGTCCTGACTTTC. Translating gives CASSQNSHGESGANVLTF.

CDR3 in amino acids: CASRVAPTDTQYF. The CDR3 DNA reads as TGCGCCAGCAGAGTAGCGCCCACAGATACGCAGTATTTT. The gene calls are TRBV5-1 and TRBJ2-3; D may be TRBD2 (5 bases). CDR1 is SGHRS, CDR2 YFSETQ, per germline. The V end lost 5 bases, the J end lost 2 bases, and 9 bases lay between the germline ends. The CDR3 length is 13 residues.

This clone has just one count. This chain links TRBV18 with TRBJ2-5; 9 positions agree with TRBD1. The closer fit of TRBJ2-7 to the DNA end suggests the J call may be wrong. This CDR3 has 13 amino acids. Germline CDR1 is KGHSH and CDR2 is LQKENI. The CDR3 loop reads CASSRTGEDEQYF. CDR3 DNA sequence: TGTGCCAGCTCAAGGACAGGGGAGGACGAGCAGTACTTC.

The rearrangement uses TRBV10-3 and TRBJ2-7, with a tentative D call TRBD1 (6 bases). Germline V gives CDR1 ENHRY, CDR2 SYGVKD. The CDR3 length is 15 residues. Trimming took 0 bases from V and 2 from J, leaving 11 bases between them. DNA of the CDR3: TGTGCCATCAGTGAGTCGGAGGACAGTGCCTACGAGCAGTACTTC. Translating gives CAISESEDSAYEQYF.